The rows below give T cell receptor beta chains drawn from one sample of a study of blood T cell repertoires in COVID-19. Clones were read by immunoSEQ multiplex PCR, and TCRdb kept only the in-frame ones, dropping some. The data show approximately 160,000 clones, roughly 84% seen once. Sequenced sample: peripheral blood. Every receptor here comes from a man in his 60s who had recovered from COVID-19. CDR3s include the opening cysteine and the closing phenylalanine or tryptophan. Clone size appears in some rows only: once, few, many, or a class for an expanded clone.

V gene	J gene	clone size	CDR3 protein
TRBV7-9	TRBJ1-2	NA	CASSPGQGARYGYTF
TRBV12-5	TRBJ2-1	once	CASGLAPGTGGYNEQFF
TRBV4-2	TRBJ2-2	NA	CASSQVSRSTVAGELFF
TRBV24-1	TRBJ2-1	NA	CATSDSTGDGSYNEQFF
TRBV10-3	TRBJ1-2	NA	CAISETGTPGYTF
TRBV27	TRBJ2-5	NA	CASSFRPSGGMGTQYF
TRBV7-2	TRBJ2-3	NA	CASSSLLAGGQRDTQYF
TRBV29-1	TRBJ1-1	NA	CSVVGTGGNTEAFF
TRBV19	TRBJ2-3	once	CASSPLSGVVTDTQYF
TRBV5-5	TRBJ2-7	NA	CASSFKGQGAVYEQYF
TRBV19	TRBJ2-3	NA	CASSKEGYSTDTQYF
TRBV7-2	TRBJ2-2	NA	CASTDRANTGELFF
TRBV7-8	TRBJ2-5	NA	CASSGTGTAQETQYF
TRBV11-2	TRBJ2-3	NA	CASSLLGGLGTDTQYF
TRBV5-4	TRBJ2-5	NA	CASSLGGDGRQETQYF
TRBV7-3	TRBJ1-2	NA	CASSLTGADHYGYTF
TRBV29-1	TRBJ1-2	NA	CSVGLIYGYTF
TRBV29-1	TRBJ2-1	NA	CSVGQGNNEQFF
TRBV7-3	TRBJ2-2	NA	CASSYGQRGGILENTGELFF
TRBV7-7	TRBJ2-5	NA	CASSATGESVTQYF
TRBV7-3	TRBJ1-4	NA	CASSLNGGEKLFF
TRBV5-1	TRBJ2-3	NA	CASRLAGGHTDTQYF
TRBV5-8	TRBJ1-5	NA	CASSQNQPQHF
TRBV9	TRBJ2-2	NA	CASSASGGATGELFF
TRBV24-1	TRBJ1-4	NA	CATSETGTDNEKLFF
TRBV7-3	TRBJ2-3	few	CASSGTSGGGTQYF